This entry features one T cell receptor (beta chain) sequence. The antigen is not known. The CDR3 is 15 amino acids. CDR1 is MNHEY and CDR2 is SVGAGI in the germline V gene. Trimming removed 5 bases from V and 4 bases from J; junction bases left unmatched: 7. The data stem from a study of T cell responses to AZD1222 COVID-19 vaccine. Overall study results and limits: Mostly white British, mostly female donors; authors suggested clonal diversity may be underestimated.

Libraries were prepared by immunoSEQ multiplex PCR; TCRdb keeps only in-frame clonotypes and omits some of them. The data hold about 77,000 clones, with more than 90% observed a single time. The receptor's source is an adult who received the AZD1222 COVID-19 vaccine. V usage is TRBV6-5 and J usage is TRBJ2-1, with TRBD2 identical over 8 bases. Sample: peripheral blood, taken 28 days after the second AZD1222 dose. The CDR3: CASSQPSGLYNEQFF. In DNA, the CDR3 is TGTGCCAGCAGTCAACCTAGCGGGCTGTACAATGAGCAGTTCTTC.